The 8 T cell receptor beta chains given below trace back to one sample, sequenced in a study of T cells in Graves' hyperthyroidism and ophthalmopathy. Regions amplified from RNA transcripts were the TCR beta CDR3 regions. An initial round of RT-PCR targeting the TCR CDR3 relied on the HTBI primer set. TCRdb independently ran MiXCR on the multiplex PCR reads; one entry per CDR3 protein. The sample consists of some 500,000 distinct CDR3 sequences, 14% of them appearing once. Sequenced: blood. The receptor set was obtained from a woman aged 18-29 years with Graves' hyperthyroidism.

The chain employs TRBV6-5 and TRBJ2-1; D remains unclear. Germline V lookup: CDR1 MNHEY, CDR2 SVGAGI. The CDR3 runs 15 residues. With 1 base removed from V and 5 bases from J, the gap between germline ends came to 12 bases. The CDR3 DNA follows: TGTGCCAGCAGTTACTATACGCGGAAACACAATGAGCAGTTCTTC. Its translation is CASSYYTRKHNEQFF.

This clonotype was seen at least ten times. The V gene is TRBV19, the J gene TRBJ1-2; D may be TRBD1 (6 bases). Per the germline V gene, CDR1 is LNHDA and CDR2 is SQIVND (reference sequence). The ends were cut back, 3 bases at V and 8 bases at J, with 13 bases in the middle. The CDR3 length is 13 residues. This CDR3 reads CASSIPGVSGYTF. DNA of the CDR3: TGTGCCAGTAGTATCCCAGGGGTTTCAGGCTACACCTTC.

This clonotype has a count of ten or more. This chain uses TRBV12-3 or TRBV12-4 with TRBJ2-1, with a weak D call TRBD1 (6 bases). Trimming left V 2 bases short and J 5 bases short, with 13 bases between. This CDR3 has 15 residues. For the CDR3, the DNA is TGTGCCAGCAGTTTATCGGGACAAGGCAACAATGAGCAGTTCTTC. The encoded protein is CASSLSGQGNNEQFF.

On this clonotype itself: A much larger clone lies one base from this, so it may be a read error. V usage is TRBV20-1 and J usage is TRBJ2-3, with D possibly being TRBD1 or TRBD2 (5 bases each). The CDR3 covers 18 residues. Germline-derived CDR1 and CDR2 are DFQATT and SNEGSKA (reference sequence). The CDR3 spells CSARDVAWGRGGTGTQYF. CDR3 nucleotides: TGCAGTGCTAGAGATGTAGCATGGGGGAGAGGTGGCACAGGTACGCAGTATTTT.

This clonotype was counted between two and nine times. This rearrangement joins TRBV20-1 to TRBJ2-7; 7 nucleotides agree with TRBD1. The CDR3 consists of 16 residues. Germline V gene sequence: CDR1 DFQATT, CDR2 SNEGSKA (reference sequence). V lost 0 bases and J lost 2; bases outside the gene matches: 10. The CDR3: CSAREEGGQGTYEQYF. DNA of the CDR3: TGCAGTGCTAGAGAGGAAGGGGGCCAAGGCACCTACGAGCAGTACTTC.

This clonotype was counted between two and nine times. The genes are TRBV10-2 and TRBJ2-1; 8 bases line up with TRBD2. The CDR3 loop spans 14 amino acids. Germline values: CDR1 WSHSY, CDR2 SAAADI. V lost 8 bases to trimming and J lost 8 bases; unmatched junction nucleotides: 11. The CDR3 nucleotides are TGCGCCAGCTCCCAACTAGCGGAGTCGGATGAGCAGTTCTTC. Encoded protein: CASSQLAESDEQFF.

This clonotype was detected many times. This chain connects TRBV29-1 to TRBJ2-7, with 7 positions matching TRBD2. J was trimmed by 4 bases and V by 4 bases; bases with no gene match: 13. The CDR3 is 15 residues long. CDR1 and CDR2 (germline): SQVTM, ANQGSEA. DNA for the CDR3: TGCAGCGTTGGTTCACGGCTAGCGGCTCCTTACGAGCAGTACTTC. It yields the protein CSVGSRLAAPYEQYF.

This clonotype was observed at least ten times. The rearrangement joins TRBV2 to TRBJ2-7; TRBD1 agrees at 9 bases. The germline V gene has CDR1 SNHLY and CDR2 FYNNEI. The CDR3 is made up of 13 amino acids. The V gene end was trimmed by 6 bases and the J gene end by 5 bases; junction bases not matched to a gene: 5. The CDR3 sequence is CASSGTGSHEQYF. The CDR3 nucleotides are TGTGCCAGCAGCGGGACAGGGTCCCACGAGCAGTACTTC. The full variable domain, completed using reference TRBV2 and TRBJ2-7, is EPEVTQTPSHQVTQMGQEVILRCVPISNHLYFYWYRQILGQKVEFLVSFYNNEISEKSEIFDDQFSVERPDGSNFTLKIRSTKLEDSAMYFCASSGTGSHEQYFGPGTRLTVT.